Following are 20 T cell receptor beta chains from one sample sequenced in a study of blood T cells in healthy people across ages. Using a J-beta primer mix together with a sample-barcoded 5' primer, a second PCR was run for roughly 7 to 12 cycles. A single record per CDR3 protein comes from TCRdb applying MiXCR to the 5' RACE reads. The repertoire consists of about 1.4 million distinct CDR3 sequences, with 45% to 70% occurring once and the leading ten covering roughly 7%. Sequencing used blood. These TCRs come from a man younger than 30 in good health.

This sequence joins TRBV7-9 and TRBJ2-1; D uncertain. Germline V CDR1 and CDR2: SEHNR, FQNEAQ (reference sequence). Trimming removed 4 bases at V and 3 bases at J, with 13 bases between. There are 15 residues in the CDR3. The chain's CDR3 is CASSSTTSYYNEQFF. DNA for the CDR3: TGTGCCAGCAGCTCCACTACCTCCTACTACAATGAGCAGTTCTTC.

The rearrangement uses TRBV4-2 and TRBJ1-5; no firm D call. The germline V gene has CDR1 LGHNA and CDR2 YNFKEQ. CDR3 length: 16 residues. The V and J ends lost 0 bases and 0 bases respectively, with 9 bases between them. For the CDR3, the DNA is TGTGCCAGCAGCCAAGATGGGTATAATAGCAATCAGCCCCAGCATTTT. Protein product: CASSQDGYNSNQPQHF.

V usage is TRBV18 and J usage is TRBJ2-5, with 9 positions matching TRBD1. Germline trimming cut 5 bases from V and 11 bases from J; bases unmatched to any gene: 15. The CDR3 extends over 15 amino acids. Germline CDR1 reads KGHSH; CDR2 reads LQKENI. This chain's CDR3 is CASSAGPGQGRFQYF. In DNA, the CDR3 is TGTGCCAGCTCAGCGGGACCAGGACAGGGGAGGTTTCAGTACTTC.

This clonotype was recorded a few times. The rearrangement links TRBV20-1 to TRBJ2-7, with D unresolved. The germline V and J ends were trimmed by 2 bases and 2 bases, with 16 bases remaining between them. Looked up from germline, CDR1 is DFQATT and CDR2 is SNEGSKA (reference sequence). The CDR3 loop spans 15 amino acids. The CDR3 DNA follows: TGCAGTGCTAGAAGGGTAGGCAACATCACCTACGAGCAGTACTTC. It specifies CSARRVGNITYEQYF.

V gene TRBV16 combines with J gene TRBJ2-7; D may be TRBD2 (6 bases). Germline CDR1 KGHSY, CDR2 FQNENV. The CDR3 length is 15 residues. Trimming removed 4 bases at V and 0 bases at J, with 13 bases between. The CDR3 region is CASSPPGGSSYEQYF. CDR3 DNA sequence: TGTGCCAGCAGCCCCCCCGGGGGAAGCTCCTACGAGCAGTACTTC.

This clonotype was detected only a few times. J is TRBJ2-5 and V is TRBV29-1; D remains unclear. Looked up from germline, CDR1 is SQVTM and CDR2 is ANQGSEA. This CDR3 comprises 13 residues. V was pared by 4 bases and J by 3 bases, with 12 bases between. DNA for the CDR3: TGCAGCGTTGGTCGACGCCTAGAAGAGACCCAGTACTTC. Its translation: CSVGRRLEETQYF. Variable domain in full (rest from reference TRBV29-1 and TRBJ2-5): SAVISQKPSRDICQRGTSLTIQCQVDSQVTMMFWYRQQPGQSLTLIATANQGSEATYESGFVIDKFPISRPNLTFSTLTVSNMSPEDSSIYLCSVGRRLEETQYFGPGTRLLVL.

The chain couples TRBV6-1 to TRBJ2-1; 8 bases align to TRBD2. Germline V gene data show CDR1 as MNHNS and CDR2 as SASEGT. The ends lost 1 base at V and 2 bases at J; junction bases unmatched: 4. There are 16 residues in the CDR3. CDR3 residues: CASSEGLSGAYNEQFF. The CDR3 region has the DNA TGTGCCAGCAGTGAAGGGCTTAGCGGGGCCTACAATGAGCAGTTCTTC.

This chain uses TRBV12-3 or TRBV12-4 with TRBJ2-5, with 7 bases lining up with TRBD2. The end of the DNA is better explained by TRBJ2-7, so the J call may be wrong. The CDR3 loop spans 15 amino acids. CDR3 residues: CASSPRGGENCEQYF. The DNA for the CDR3 is TGTGCCAGCAGTCCCCGCGGGGGAGAAAATTGCGAGCAGTACTTC.

This clonotype was recorded a few times. The V and J genes are TRBV28 and TRBJ1-6, with 7 bases lining up with TRBD1. Germline V lookup: CDR1 MDHEN, CDR2 SYDVKM. Trimming cost V 5 bases and J 4 bases; bases outside gene matches: 5. The CDR3 totals 15 residues. The CDR3 region is CASSIQTGYNSPLHF. The CDR3 DNA reads as TGTGCCAGCAGTATTCAGACAGGGTATAATTCACCCCTCCACTTT.

This clonotype has more than one count but fewer than ten. The J gene is TRBJ2-7, the V gene TRBV28; D unclear. The V end lost 6 bases, the J end lost 3 bases, and 15 bases lay between the germline ends. Looked up from germline, CDR1 is MDHEN and CDR2 is SYDVKM. The CDR3 is 14 amino acids. This CDR3 is CASSLGQYRYEQYF. The CDR3 bases are TGTGCCAGCAGCCTCGGGCAGTATCGCTACGAGCAGTACTTC.

The genes are TRBV4-3 and TRBJ1-1; TRBD1 agrees at 7 bases. CDR3 size: 14 residues. CDR1 LGHNA and CDR2 YSLEER come from the germline V gene. Unmatched junction bases numbered 2, after V lost 0 bases and J lost 4 bases. The CDR3 bases are TGCGCCAGCAGCCAAGAACACAGGGGCACTGAAGCTTTCTTT. It is translated as CASSQEHRGTEAFF.

In its sample, this clonotype was seen a few times. V is TRBV4-1 and J is TRBJ2-3; no firm D call. The V gene's germline CDR1 is MGHRA and CDR2 YSYEKL. The CDR3 has 16 residues. The ends were cut back, 0 bases at V and 0 bases at J, with 10 bases in the middle. CDR3 amino acids: CASSQEPPPSTDTQYF. Here the CDR3 DNA reads TGCGCCAGCAGCCAAGAACCGCCTCCTAGCACAGATACGCAGTATTTT.

The gene calls are TRBV12-3 or TRBV12-4 and TRBJ1-5, with 8 bases aligning to TRBD1. The CDR3 extends over 15 amino acids. The V and J ends lost 6 bases and 5 bases, in that order; junction bases with no gene match: 9. CDR3 amino acids: CASSDQGARDQPQHF. The CDR3 DNA reads TGTGCCAGCAGCGATCAGGGGGCGCGGGATCAGCCCCAGCATTTT.

This clonotype has just a few counts. The chain employs TRBV12-3 or TRBV12-4 and TRBJ2-7; 13 bases fit TRBD2. The CDR3 totals 16 residues. V shed 5 bases and J 1 base; nucleotides not matched to a gene: 5. CDR3: CASSPGTSGKSYEQYF. The DNA of the CDR3 is TGTGCCAGCAGTCCCGGGACTAGCGGGAAATCCTACGAGCAGTACTTC.

V usage is TRBV7-2 and J usage is TRBJ1-2; the match to TRBD1 covers 9 bases. With 4 bases clipped from V and 8 bases from J, the junction kept 5 bases outside the gene matches. The CDR3 is 13 amino acids. Germline CDR1 and CDR2: SGHTA and FQGNSA. Here the CDR3 reads CASSYDRGRGYTF. In DNA form, the CDR3 reads TGTGCCAGCAGCTACGACAGGGGGAGAGGCTACACCTTC. The full variable domain, its missing parts supplied by reference TRBV7-2 and TRBJ1-2, is GAGVSQSPSNKVTEKGKDVELRCDPISGHTALYWYRQSLGQGLEFLIYFQGNSAPDKSGLPSDRFSAERTGGSVSTLTIQRTQQEDSAVYLCASSYDRGRGYTFGSGTRLTVV.

V gene TRBV3-1 combines with J gene TRBJ2-3; D is unresolved. This CDR3 has 14 residues. Germline values: CDR1 LGHDT, CDR2 YNNKEL (reference sequence). Trimming took off 5 bases at V and 2 bases at J, with 11 bases between the two ends. This CDR3 is CASSSLGITDTQYF. The CDR3 DNA reads TGTGCCAGCAGCTCGTTAGGTATCACAGATACGCAGTATTTT.

V gene TRBV6-5 combines with J gene TRBJ2-3, with D hard to call. Trimming took 2 bases from V and 2 from J, leaving 5 bases between them. Germline V lookup: CDR1 MNHEY, CDR2 SVGAGI. This CDR3 comprises 13 residues. This chain's CDR3 is CASSYAYTDTQYF. CDR3 in DNA: TGTGCCAGCAGTTACGCGTACACAGATACGCAGTATTTT.

This clonotype has a handful of counts. V usage is TRBV27 and J usage is TRBJ2-5; TRBD1 is a possible D gene (6 bases). The germline V and J ends were trimmed by 10 bases and 5 bases, with 14 bases remaining between them. Germline lookup yields CDR1 MNHEY and CDR2 SMNVEV (reference sequence). The CDR3 is 12 residues long. CDR3 in amino acids: CATQSQGETQYF. CDR3 DNA: TGTGCCACCCAATCGCAGGGGGAGACCCAGTACTTC.

This clonotype occurred a few times. V gene TRBV7-9 combines with J gene TRBJ2-4; D is possibly TRBD2 (5 bases). V was shortened by 6 bases and J by 13 bases, with 28 bases between the two germline ends. In germline, CDR1 is SEHNR, CDR2 FQNEAQ (reference sequence). This CDR3 is 16 amino acids long. CDR3 in DNA: TGTGCCAGCAGGCACAGATCAAGTTACCATGGAGGTGAGCAGTACTTC. Protein: CASRHRSSYHGGEQYF.

This chain joins TRBV7-6 and TRBJ2-5, with 8 bases aligning to TRBD2. The tail of the sequence fits TRBJ2-7 better, so the J call may be wrong. CDR1 SGHVS and CDR2 FNYEAQ come from the germline V gene. The CDR3 is 14 residues long. Here the CDR3 DNA reads TGTGCCAGCAGCTTGGCTCTAGCGGGCCCCGAGCAGTACTTC. As protein: CASSLALAGPEQYF.